This is a list of T cell receptor beta chains from one sample in a study of T-cell reconstitution after alpha-beta-depleted transplantation in children. From the PCR reads, TCRdb called clonotypes with MiXCR, one entry per CDR3 protein. The sample holds roughly 400,000 distinct CDR3 sequences, roughly 43% seen once. Material: PBMCs, obtained before TCRalphabeta/CD19-depleted stem cell transplant. The receptors were gathered from a girl aged 2-15 years with aplastic anemia, due to receive a stem cell transplant. The CDR3 runs from the conserved cysteine through the conserved F or W. A D gene is named only where the DNA matches it firmly. Clone sizes are given selectively: once, few, many, or a class where the clone is expanded.

.,few,13,TRBV6-6,TRBJ2-2,TGTGCCAGCAGTCCCCCTCCCACCGGGGAGCTGTTTTTT,CASSPPPTGELFF
.,few,12,TRBV15,TRBJ2-7,TGTGCCACCAGCACCGGGGGGCCCGAGCAGTACTTC,CATSTGGPEQYF
TRBD1,.,12,TRBV29-1,TRBJ2-5,TGCAGCGTTGACACAGGGGAAGAGACCCAGTACTTC,CSVDTGEETQYF
.,once,14,TRBV5-1,TRBJ1-1,TGCGCCAGCAGCTTGGTACAGGGTGCCACTGAAGCTTTCTTT,CASSLVQGATEAFF
.,.,15,TRBV7-2,TRBJ1-1,TGTGCCAGCAGCCTCCATGGGGGGTCGAACACTGAAGCTTTCTTT,CASSLHGGSNTEAFF
TRBD1,.,16,TRBV20-1,TRBJ1-4,TGCAGTGCTAGAGATGCTCACCGGGACAGACTGAGGAAACTGTTTTTT,CSARDAHRDRLRKLFF
.,.,14,TRBV18,TRBJ1-1,TGTGCCAGCTCACCGGGGGATTTGGGCACTGAAGCTTTCTTT,CASSPGDLGTEAFF
TRBD2,many,15,TRBV7-3,TRBJ2-1,TGTGCCAGCAGCTTAGAGGGACTACCCTACAATGAGCAGTTCTTC,CASSLEGLPYNEQFF
TRBD2,.,15,TRBV5-1,TRBJ2-2,TGCGCCAGCAGCTTGGTGCGGGGGACGACCGGGGAGCTGTTTTTT,CASSLVRGTTGELFF
.,many,12,TRBV5-6,TRBJ2-1,TGTGCCAGCAGCCGCGGTTGGAGTGAGCAGTTCTTC,CASSRGWSEQFF
TRBD1,many,14,TRBV7-9,TRBJ1-4,TGTGCCAGCAGCTTGACAGGGGGCCAAGAAAAACTGTTTTTT,CASSLTGGQEKLFF
.,.,12,TRBV10-3,TRBJ1-1,TGTGCCATACAGGGAGTAAACACTGAAGCTTTCTTT,CAIQGVNTEAFF
.,many,18,TRBV27,TRBJ2-3,TGTGCCAGCAGTTTCGGGCTCACGGGGCGGATGAGCACAGATACGCAGTATTTT,CASSFGLTGRMSTDTQYF
.,many,12,TRBV10-2,TRBJ2-7,TGCGCCAGCAGTGGGCACCCCTACGAGCAGTACTTC,CASSGHPYEQYF
TRBD2,few,15,TRBV30,TRBJ2-7,TGTGCCTGGAGTGGACTAGCGGGAGGCCCTTACGAGCAGTACTTC,CAWSGLAGGPYEQYF
.,many,15,TRBV15,TRBJ2-5,TGTGCCACCAGCAGAGCAGGTTCTGACCAAGAGACCCAGTACTTC,CATSRAGSDQETQYF
.,.,12,TRBV12-3/TRBV12-4,TRBJ1-1,TGTGCCAGCAGTTTAGGGAGCGCTGAAGCTTTCTTT,CASSLGSAEAFF
.,.,12,TRBV7-2,TRBJ1-2,TGTGCCAGCAGCTTAAAGCCGGGCGGCTACACCTTC,CASSLKPGGYTF
.,.,12,TRBV6-6,TRBJ2-1,TGTGCCAGCACCGGACAGATCAATGAGCAGTTCTTC,CASTGQINEQFF
.,.,13,TRBV4-1,TRBJ2-1,TGCGCCAGCAGCCAGGGTTGGTTGAATGAGCAGTTCTTC,CASSQGWLNEQFF
.,.,13,TRBV2,TRBJ1-2,TGTGCCAGCAGCAAGGACCAAGCCTATGGCTACACCTTC,CASSKDQAYGYTF
TRBD2,.,16,TRBV7-2,TRBJ2-5,TGTGCCAGCAGCCTCGGACTAGCGGCGTACCAAGAGACCCAGTACTTC,CASSLGLAAYQETQYF
TRBD1,once,13,TRBV7-3,TRBJ2-7,TGTGCCAGCTCTCAGGGGGACACCTACGAGCAGTACTTC,CASSQGDTYEQYF
.,.,19,TRBV4-1,TRBJ2-2,TGCGCCAGCAGCCAAGATCCGAGACAGCCTAATCTTAACACCGGGGAGCTGTTTTTT,CASSQDPRQPNLNTGELFF
.,.,14,TRBV7-8,TRBJ1-5,TGTGCCAGCAACGAGTTGGGTAGCAATCAGCCCCAGCATTTT,CASNELGSNQPQHF
TRBD1,.,12,TRBV20-1,TRBJ2-5,TGCAGTGCCTGGGACAGGGCAGAGACCCAGTACTTC,CSAWDRAETQYF
TRBD2,.,16,TRBV3-1,TRBJ2-1,TGTGCCAGCAGCCAAGAACCGGGGAGGGCCAAGAATGAGCAGTTGTTC,CASSQEPGRAKNEQLF
.,.,14,TRBV20-1,TRBJ2-1,TGCAGTGCTAGAGGCGGAGGGGATTACAATGAGCAGTTCTTC,CSARGGGDYNEQFF
.,many,13,TRBV12-3/TRBV12-4,TRBJ1-2,TGTGCCAGCAGTTACGGGGTGAACTATGGCTACACCTTC,CASSYGVNYGYTF
TRBD2,many,18,TRBV20-1,TRBJ2-2,TGCAGTGCTAGAACACCGGGACTAGCGGGAGAAAGACCCGGGGAGCTGTTTTTT,CSARTPGLAGERPGELFF
.,.,16,TRBV5-6,TRBJ2-5,TGTGCCAGCAGCTTTTGGACAGAGAGGAGCCGGGAGACCCAGTACTTC,CASSFWTERSRETQYF
TRBD1,many,16,TRBV7-2,TRBJ1-4,TGTGCCAGCAGCCTCCCCGGGACAGCAACTAATGAAAAACTGTTTTTT,CASSLPGTATNEKLFF
TRBD2,.,18,TRBV3-1,TRBJ2-1,TGTGCCAGCAGCCTACGAAGGGCGGGAGCCCTCGGGGACAATGAGCAGTTCTTC,CASSLRRAGALGDNEQFF
.,.,15,TRBV6-1,TRBJ2-2,TGTGCCAGCAGCCCCCCCACTTCGGGCACCGGGGAGCTGTTTTTT,CASSPPTSGTGELFF
.,.,16,TRBV28,TRBJ1-3,TGTGCCAGCAGTTTAAGAGCAGGGAGCTCTGGAAACACCATATATTTT,CASSLRAGSSGNTIYF
.,many,14,TRBV24-1,TRBJ2-3,TGTGCCACCAGTGATTTGGACAGGACAGATACGCAGTATTTT,CATSDLDRTDTQYF
.,many,15,TRBV27,TRBJ2-7,TGTGCCAGCAGCAAGCTCCACTCGACGGAGAACGAGCAGTACTTC,CASSKLHSTENEQYF
.,.,14,TRBV10-3,TRBJ2-1,TGTGCCACTCACCCAGGGAGCTCCTACAATGAGCAGTTCTTC,CATHPGSSYNEQFF
TRBD1,many,15,TRBV20-1,TRBJ1-3,TGCAGTGCTGGACAGACAGGGAGGACTGGAAACACCATATATTTT,CSAGQTGRTGNTIYF
.,many,18,TRBV12-3/TRBV12-4,TRBJ1-1,TGTGCCAGCAGTTTCGGTGGCCGCGGGGCTTTATTGAACACTGAAGCTTTCTTT,CASSFGGRGALLNTEAFF
TRBD2,few,14,TRBV9,TRBJ2-7,TGTGCCAGCAGCCTTAGCGGGAGGGCCAACGAGCAGTACTTC,CASSLSGRANEQYF
TRBD1,few,15,TRBV28,TRBJ2-7,TGTGCCAGCAGTTTAAAAAGGGACAGTCTCTACGAGCAGTACTTC,CASSLKRDSLYEQYF
.,many,14,TRBV20-1,TRBJ2-1,TGCAGTGCTCTGGGGTTCTGGTCCTACAATGAGCAGTTCTTC,CSALGFWSYNEQFF
.,few,14,TRBV11-1,TRBJ1-1,TGTGCCAGCAGCCAGAGAGTCAGGAACACTGAAGCTTTCTTT,CASSQRVRNTEAFF
.,.,17,TRBV5-1,TRBJ2-6,TGCGCCAGCAGCTTGGCACCTAGGGGTACTGGGGCCAACGTCCTGACTTTC,CASSLAPRGTGANVLTF
TRBD2,.,14,TRBV29-1,TRBJ2-1,TGCAGCGTTGGAGTAGCGGGGGACTACAATGAGCAGTTCTTC,CSVGVAGDYNEQFF
.,.,14,TRBV10-2,TRBJ1-5,TGCGCCAGCAGTGAGTCTGCAGTGAATCAGCCCCAGCATTTT,CASSESAVNQPQHF
.,.,12,TRBV20-1,TRBJ2-7,TGCAGTGCTAGACGTGCGGGGAACGAGCAGTACTTC,CSARRAGNEQYF
.,.,13,TRBV10-3,TRBJ2-1,TGTGCCATCAGTGAATACGGGCGGACTGAGCAGTTCTTC,CAISEYGRTEQFF